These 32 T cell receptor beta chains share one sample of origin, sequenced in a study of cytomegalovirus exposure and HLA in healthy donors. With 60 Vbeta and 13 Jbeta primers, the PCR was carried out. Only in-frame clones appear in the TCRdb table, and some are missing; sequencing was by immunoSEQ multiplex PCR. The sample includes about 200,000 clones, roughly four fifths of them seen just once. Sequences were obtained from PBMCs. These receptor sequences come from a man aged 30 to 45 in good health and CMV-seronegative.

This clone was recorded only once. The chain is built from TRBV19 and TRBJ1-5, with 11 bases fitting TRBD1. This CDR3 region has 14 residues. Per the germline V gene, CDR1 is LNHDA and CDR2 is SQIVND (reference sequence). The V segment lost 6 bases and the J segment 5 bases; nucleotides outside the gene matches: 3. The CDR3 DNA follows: TGTGCCAGTAGGGGGACAGGGGGGGATCAGCCCCAGCATTTT. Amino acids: CASRGTGGDQPQHF.

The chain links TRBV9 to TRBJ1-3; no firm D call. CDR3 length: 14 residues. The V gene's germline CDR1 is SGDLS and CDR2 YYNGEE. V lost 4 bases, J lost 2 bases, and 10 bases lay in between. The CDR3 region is CASSSVEPGNTIYF. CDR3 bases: TGTGCCAGCAGCAGCGTTGAACCTGGAAACACCATATATTTT.

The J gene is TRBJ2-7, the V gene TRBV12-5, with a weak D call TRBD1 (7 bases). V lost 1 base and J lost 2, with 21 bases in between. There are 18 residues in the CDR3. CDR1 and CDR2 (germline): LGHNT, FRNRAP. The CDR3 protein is CASGLEKGAGGLPYEQYF. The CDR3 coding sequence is TGTGCTAGTGGTTTGGAAAAGGGGGCTGGAGGACTACCCTACGAGCAGTACTTC.

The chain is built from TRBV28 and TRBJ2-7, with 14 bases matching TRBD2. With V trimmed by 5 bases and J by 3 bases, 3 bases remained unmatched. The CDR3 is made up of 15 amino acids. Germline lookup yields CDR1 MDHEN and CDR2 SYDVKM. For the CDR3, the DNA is TGTGCCAGCAGTCCAGGGACTAGCGGGAGCTACGAGCAGTACTTC. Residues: CASSPGTSGSYEQYF.

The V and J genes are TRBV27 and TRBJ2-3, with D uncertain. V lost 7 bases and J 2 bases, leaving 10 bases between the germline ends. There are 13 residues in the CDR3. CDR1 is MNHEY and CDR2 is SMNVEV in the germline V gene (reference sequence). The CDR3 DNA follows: TGTGCCAGCAACAATGCGGTCACAGATACGCAGTATTTT. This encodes CASNNAVTDTQYF.

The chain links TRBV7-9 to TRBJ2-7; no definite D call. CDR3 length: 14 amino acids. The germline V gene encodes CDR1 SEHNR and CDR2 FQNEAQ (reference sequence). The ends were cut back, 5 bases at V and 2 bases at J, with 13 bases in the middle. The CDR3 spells CASSASTNPYEQYF. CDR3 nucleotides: TGTGCCAGCAGCGCATCGACAAATCCCTACGAGCAGTACTTC.

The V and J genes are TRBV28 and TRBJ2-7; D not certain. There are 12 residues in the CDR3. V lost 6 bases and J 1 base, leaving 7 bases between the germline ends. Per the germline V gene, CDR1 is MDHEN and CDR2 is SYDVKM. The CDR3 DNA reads TGTGCCAGCAGCTTAGAGTCCTACGAGCAGTACTTC. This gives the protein CASSLESYEQYF.

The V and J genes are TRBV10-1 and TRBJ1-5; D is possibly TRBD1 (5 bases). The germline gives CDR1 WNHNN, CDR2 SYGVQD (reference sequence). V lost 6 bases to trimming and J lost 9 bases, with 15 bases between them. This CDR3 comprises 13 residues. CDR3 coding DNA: TGCGCCAGCAGCCCCAGGGCTTTTGGGCCCCAGCATTTT. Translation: CASSPRAFGPQHF.

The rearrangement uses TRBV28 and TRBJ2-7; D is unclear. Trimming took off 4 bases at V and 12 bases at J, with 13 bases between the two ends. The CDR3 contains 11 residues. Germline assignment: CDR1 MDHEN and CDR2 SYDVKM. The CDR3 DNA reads TGTGCCAGCAGTTCTACGTTGGTGTCGTACTTC. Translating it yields CASSSTLVSYF.

The CDR3 here is CASSAKPATGKTGNTIYF. CDR3 nucleotides: TGTGCCAGCAGTGCCAAACCCGCGACAGGGAAGACTGGAAACACCATATATTTT. The rearrangement uses TRBV6-1 and TRBJ1-3, with 7 bases lining up with TRBD1. This CDR3 comprises 18 residues. The V and J ends lost 4 bases and 2 bases, in that order; junction bases with no gene match: 14. Germline CDR1 and CDR2: MNHNS and SASEGT.

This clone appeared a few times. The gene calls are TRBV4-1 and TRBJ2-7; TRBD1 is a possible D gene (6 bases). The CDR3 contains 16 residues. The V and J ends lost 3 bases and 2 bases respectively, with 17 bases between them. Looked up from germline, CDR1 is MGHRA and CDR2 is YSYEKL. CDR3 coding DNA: TGCGCCAGCAGCCAGACTTCGGGCAGGGGAGCCTACGAGCAGTACTTC. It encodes CASSQTSGRGAYEQYF.

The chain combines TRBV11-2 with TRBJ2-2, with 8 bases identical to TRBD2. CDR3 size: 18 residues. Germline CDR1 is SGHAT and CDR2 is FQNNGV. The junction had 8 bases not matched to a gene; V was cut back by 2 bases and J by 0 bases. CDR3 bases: TGTGCCAGCAGCTTAAGGCTAGCGGGCCTCTCGAACACCGGGGAGCTGTTTTTT. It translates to CASSLRLAGLSNTGELFF.

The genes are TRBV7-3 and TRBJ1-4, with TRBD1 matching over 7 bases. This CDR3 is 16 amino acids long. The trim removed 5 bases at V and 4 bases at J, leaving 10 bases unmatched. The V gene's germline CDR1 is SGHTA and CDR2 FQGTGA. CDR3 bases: TGTGCCAGCAGCCCCCACCCCACAGGGGATAATGAAAAACTGTTTTTT. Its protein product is CASSPHPTGDNEKLFF.

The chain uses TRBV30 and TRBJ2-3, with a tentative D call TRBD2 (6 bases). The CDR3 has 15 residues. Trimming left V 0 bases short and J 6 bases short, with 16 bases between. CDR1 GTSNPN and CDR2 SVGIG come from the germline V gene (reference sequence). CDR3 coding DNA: TGTGCCTGGAGTGTATCGGGGGATACCCCCGATACGCAGTATTTT. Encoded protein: CAWSVSGDTPDTQYF.

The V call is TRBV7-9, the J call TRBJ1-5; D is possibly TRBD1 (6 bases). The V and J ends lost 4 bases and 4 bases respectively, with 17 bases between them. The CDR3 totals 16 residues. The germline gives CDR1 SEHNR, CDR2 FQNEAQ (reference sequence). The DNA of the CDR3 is TGTGCCAGCAGCTCTACCTACAGGGAACCGAATCAGCCCCAGCATTTT. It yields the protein CASSSTYREPNQPQHF. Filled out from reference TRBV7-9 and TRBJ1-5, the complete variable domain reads DTGVSQNPRHKITKRGQNVTFRCDPISEHNRLYWYRQTLGQGPEFLTYFQNEAQLEKSRLLSDRFSAERPKGSFSTLEIQRTEQGDSAMYLCASSSTYREPNQPQHFGDGTRLSIL.

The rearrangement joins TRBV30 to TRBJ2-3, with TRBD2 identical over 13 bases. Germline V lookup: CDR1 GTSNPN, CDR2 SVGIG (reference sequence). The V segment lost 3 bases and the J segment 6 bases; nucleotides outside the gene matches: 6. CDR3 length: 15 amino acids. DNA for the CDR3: TGTGCCTGGAGCCTACTAGCGGGAGGGCACGATACGCAGTATTTT. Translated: CAWSLLAGGHDTQYF.

CDR3 DNA sequence: TGTGCCAGCAGTGTACGGGGGGCCTCTTTGAGCTATGGCTACACCTTC. It yields the protein CASSVRGASLSYGYTF. This chain connects TRBV2 to TRBJ1-2; D may be TRBD1 (6 bases). V shed 4 bases and J shed 4 bases, with 19 bases lying between them. CDR3 length: 16 residues. Per the germline V gene, CDR1 is SNHLY and CDR2 is FYNNEI.

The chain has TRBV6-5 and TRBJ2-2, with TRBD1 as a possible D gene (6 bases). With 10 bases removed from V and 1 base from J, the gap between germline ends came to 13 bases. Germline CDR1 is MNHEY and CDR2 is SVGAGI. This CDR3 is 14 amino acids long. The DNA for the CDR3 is TGTGCCACCGCCGGACAGCAGAACACCGGGGAGCTGTTTTTT. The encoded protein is CATAGQQNTGELFF.

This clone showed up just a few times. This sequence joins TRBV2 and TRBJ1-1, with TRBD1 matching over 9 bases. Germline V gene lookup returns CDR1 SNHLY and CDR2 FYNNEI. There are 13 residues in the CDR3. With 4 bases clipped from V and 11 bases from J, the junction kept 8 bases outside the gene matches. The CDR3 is CASSANRDREAFF. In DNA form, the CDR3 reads TGTGCCAGCAGTGCCAACCGGGACAGGGAGGCTTTCTTT.

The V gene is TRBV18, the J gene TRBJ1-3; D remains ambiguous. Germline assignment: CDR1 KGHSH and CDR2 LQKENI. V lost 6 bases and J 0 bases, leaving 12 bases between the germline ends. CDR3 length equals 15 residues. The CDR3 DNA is TGTGCCAGCTCCCGAGGAGAGAGCTCTGGAAACACCATATATTTT. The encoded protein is CASSRGESSGNTIYF.

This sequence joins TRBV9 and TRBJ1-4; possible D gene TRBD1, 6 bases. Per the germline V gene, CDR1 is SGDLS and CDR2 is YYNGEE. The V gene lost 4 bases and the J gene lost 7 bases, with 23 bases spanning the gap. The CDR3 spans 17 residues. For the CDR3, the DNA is TGTGCCAGCAGCCCAACAGGGTTCGGGACCCGGGGTGAAAAACTGTTTTTT. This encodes CASSPTGFGTRGEKLFF.

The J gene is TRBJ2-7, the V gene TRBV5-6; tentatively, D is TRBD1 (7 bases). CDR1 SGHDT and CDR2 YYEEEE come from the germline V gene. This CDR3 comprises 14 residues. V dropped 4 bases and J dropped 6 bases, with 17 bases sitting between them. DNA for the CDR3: TGTGCCAGCAGCGGGAGGAGGGGGCTGGGCGAGCAGTACTTC. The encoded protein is CASSGRRGLGEQYF.

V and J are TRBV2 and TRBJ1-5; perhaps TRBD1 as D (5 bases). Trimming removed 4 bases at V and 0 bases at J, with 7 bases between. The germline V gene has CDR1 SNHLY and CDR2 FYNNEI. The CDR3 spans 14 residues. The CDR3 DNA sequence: TGTGCCAGCAGTGCACAGGATAGCAATCAGCCCCAGCATTTT. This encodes CASSAQDSNQPQHF.

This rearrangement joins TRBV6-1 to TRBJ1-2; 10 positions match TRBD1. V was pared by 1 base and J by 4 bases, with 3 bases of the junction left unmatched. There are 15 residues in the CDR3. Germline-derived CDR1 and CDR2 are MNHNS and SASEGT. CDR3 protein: CASSEVGQGTYGYTF. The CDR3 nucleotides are TGTGCCAGCAGTGAAGTGGGACAGGGGACCTATGGCTACACCTTC.

This chain's CDR3 is CASSHLTGNYEQYF. In nucleotides, the CDR3 is TGTGCCAGCAGCCACCTGACAGGGAACTACGAGCAGTACTTC. J is TRBJ2-7 and V is TRBV16; 7 bases match TRBD1. The CDR3 is made up of 14 amino acids. Germline loops: CDR1 KGHSY, CDR2 FQNENV. Trimming took 3 bases from V and 3 from J; bases not matched to a gene: 5.

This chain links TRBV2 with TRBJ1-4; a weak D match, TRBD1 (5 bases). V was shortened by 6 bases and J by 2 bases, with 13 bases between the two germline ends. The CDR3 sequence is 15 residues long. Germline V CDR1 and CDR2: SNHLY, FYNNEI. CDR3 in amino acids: CASSTGGATNEKLFF. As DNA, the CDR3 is TGTGCCAGCAGCACAGGAGGGGCGACTAATGAAAAACTGTTTTTT. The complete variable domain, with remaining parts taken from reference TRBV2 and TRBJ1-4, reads EPEVTQTPSHQVTQMGQEVILRCVPISNHLYFYWYRQILGQKVEFLVSFYNNEISEKSEIFDDQFSVERPDGSNFTLKIRSTKLEDSAMYFCASSTGGATNEKLFFGSGTQLSVL.

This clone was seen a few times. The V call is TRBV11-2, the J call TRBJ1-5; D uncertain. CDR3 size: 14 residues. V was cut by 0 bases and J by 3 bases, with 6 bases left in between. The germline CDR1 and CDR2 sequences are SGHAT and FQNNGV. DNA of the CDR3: TGTGCCAGCAGCTTAGATTCAATCAATCAGCCCCAGCATTTT. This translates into CASSLDSINQPQHF.

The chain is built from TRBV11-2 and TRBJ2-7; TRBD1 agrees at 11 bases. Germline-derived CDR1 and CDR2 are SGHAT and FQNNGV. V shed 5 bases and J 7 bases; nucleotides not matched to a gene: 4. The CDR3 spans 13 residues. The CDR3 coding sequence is TGTGCCAGCAGCAAGGACAGGGGGCGGGAGCAGTACTTC. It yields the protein CASSKDRGREQYF.

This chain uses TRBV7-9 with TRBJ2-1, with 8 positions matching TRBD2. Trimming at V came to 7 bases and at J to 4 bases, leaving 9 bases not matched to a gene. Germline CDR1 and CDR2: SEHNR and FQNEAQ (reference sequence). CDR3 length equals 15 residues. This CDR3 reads CASTPAGDVYNEQFF. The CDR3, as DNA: TGTGCCAGCACCCCAGCGGGGGATGTGTACAATGAGCAGTTCTTC.

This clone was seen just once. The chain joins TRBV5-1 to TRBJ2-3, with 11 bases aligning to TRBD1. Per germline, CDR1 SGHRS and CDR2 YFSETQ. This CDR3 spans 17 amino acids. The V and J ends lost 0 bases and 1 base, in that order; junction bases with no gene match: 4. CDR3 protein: CASSLVLGQGGTDTQYF. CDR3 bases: TGCGCCAGCAGCTTGGTCTTGGGACAGGGGGGCACAGATACGCAGTATTTT.

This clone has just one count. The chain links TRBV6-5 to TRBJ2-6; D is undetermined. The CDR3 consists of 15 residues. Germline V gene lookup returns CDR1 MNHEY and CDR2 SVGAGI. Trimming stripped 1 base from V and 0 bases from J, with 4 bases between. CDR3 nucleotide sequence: TGTGCCAGCAGTTACTTACTCTCTGGGGCCAACGTCCTGACTTTC. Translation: CASSYLLSGANVLTF.

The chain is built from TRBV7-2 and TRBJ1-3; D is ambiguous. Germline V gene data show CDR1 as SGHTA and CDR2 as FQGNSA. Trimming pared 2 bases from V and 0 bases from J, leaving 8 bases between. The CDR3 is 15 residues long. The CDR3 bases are TGTGCCAGCAGCTTACGGGAGCTCTCTGGAAACACCATATATTTT. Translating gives CASSLRELSGNTIYF.